Sequencing of this T cell receptor (beta chain) was carried out in a study of human T cells and chemical hapten exposure. Study-level information: Across the whole study, which lasted approximately 5.5 months, patients were given diphenylcyclopropenone on the scalp once a week. DPC at 0.01% went onto the upper back in patch tests, read at 6 days. Study-wide results and caveats: Clustering by CDR3 similarity yielded significantly more large clusters from expanded TCRs than controls. With alopecia, donors may have immune responses unlike healthy people's.

TCRdb re-analysed the RACE reads in MiXCR, keeping a single row per CDR3 protein. The data show some 90,000 distinct CDR3 sequences, about 8.5% seen once. This clonotype was recorded a few times. The antigen remains undetermined. The sample's time point: pre-sensitization, week 0. Treatment defined: therapeutic diphenylcyclopropenone sensitization with weekly scalp DPC. The V segment lost 4 bases and the J segment 5 bases; nucleotides outside the gene matches: 16. The CDR3 extends over 17 amino acids. Germline V gene lookup returns CDR1 SGHDT and CDR2 YYEEEE. This sequence joins TRBV5-6 and TRBJ2-5, with TRBD2 matching over 8 bases. The sample was whole blood, taken in connection with sensitization to the hapten diphenylcyclopropenone (DPC). The sequence was obtained from a middle-aged man with alopecia areata. Some clones in this sample may be carry-over from other donors' samples. In nucleotides, the CDR3 is TGTGCCAGCAGCCTCAGCCCTCCGGGAGGGCCGGGGGAGACCCAGTACTTC. Translation gives CASSLSPPGGPGETQYF.